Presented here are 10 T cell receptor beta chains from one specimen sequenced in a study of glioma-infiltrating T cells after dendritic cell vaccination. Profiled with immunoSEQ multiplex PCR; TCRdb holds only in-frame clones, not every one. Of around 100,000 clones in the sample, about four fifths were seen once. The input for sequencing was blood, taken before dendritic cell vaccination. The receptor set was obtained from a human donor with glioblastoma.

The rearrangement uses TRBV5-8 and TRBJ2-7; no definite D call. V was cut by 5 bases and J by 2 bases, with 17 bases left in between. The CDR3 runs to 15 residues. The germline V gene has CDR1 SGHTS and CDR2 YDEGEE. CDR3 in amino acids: CASSFGAGLTYEQYF. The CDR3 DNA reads TGTGCCAGCAGTTTTGGCGCCGGGTTAACCTACGAGCAGTACTTC.

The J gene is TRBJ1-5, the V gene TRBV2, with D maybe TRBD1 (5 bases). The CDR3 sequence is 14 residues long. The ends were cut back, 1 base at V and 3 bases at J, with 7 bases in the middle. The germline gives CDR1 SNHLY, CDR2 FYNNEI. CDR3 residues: CASSEGGPNQPQHF. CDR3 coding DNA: TGTGCCAGCAGTGAAGGGGGCCCCAATCAGCCCCAGCATTTT. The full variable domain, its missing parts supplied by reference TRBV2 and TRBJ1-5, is EPEVTQTPSHQVTQMGQEVILRCVPISNHLYFYWYRQILGQKVEFLVSFYNNEISEKSEIFDDQFSVERPDGSNFTLKIRSTKLEDSAMYFCASSEGGPNQPQHFGDGTRLSIL.

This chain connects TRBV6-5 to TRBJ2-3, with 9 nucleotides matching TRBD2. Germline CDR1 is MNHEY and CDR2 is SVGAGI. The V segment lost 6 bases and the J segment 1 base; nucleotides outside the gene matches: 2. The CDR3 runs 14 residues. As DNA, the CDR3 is TGTGCCAGCAGCATAGCGGGGGGCACAGATACGCAGTATTTT. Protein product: CASSIAGGTDTQYF.

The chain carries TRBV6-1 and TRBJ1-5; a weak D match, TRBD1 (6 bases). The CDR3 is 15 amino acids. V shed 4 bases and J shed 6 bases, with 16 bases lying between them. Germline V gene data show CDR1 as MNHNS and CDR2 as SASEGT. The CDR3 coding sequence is TGTGCCAGCAGTGGATCCGGGGGGGGCGGTCAGCCCCAGCATTTT. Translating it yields CASSGSGGGGQPQHF.

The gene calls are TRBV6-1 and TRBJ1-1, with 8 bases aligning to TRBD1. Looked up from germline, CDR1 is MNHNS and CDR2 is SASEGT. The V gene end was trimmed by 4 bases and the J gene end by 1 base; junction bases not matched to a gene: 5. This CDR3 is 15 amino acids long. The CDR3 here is CASSARQGTNTEAFF. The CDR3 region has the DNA TGTGCCAGCAGTGCCAGACAGGGGACGAACACTGAAGCTTTCTTT.

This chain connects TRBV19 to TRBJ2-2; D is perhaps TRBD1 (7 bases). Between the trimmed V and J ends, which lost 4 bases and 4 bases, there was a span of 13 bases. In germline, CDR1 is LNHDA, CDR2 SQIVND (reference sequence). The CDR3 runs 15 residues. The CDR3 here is CASSTGGQFTGELFF. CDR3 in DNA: TGTGCCAGTAGTACCGGGGGACAGTTCACCGGGGAGCTGTTTTTT.

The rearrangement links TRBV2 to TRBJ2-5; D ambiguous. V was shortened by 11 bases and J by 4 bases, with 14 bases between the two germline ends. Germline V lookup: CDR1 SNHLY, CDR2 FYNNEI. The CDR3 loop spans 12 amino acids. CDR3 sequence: CAHKTMGETQYF. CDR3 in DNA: TGTGCCCACAAAACTATGGGAGAGACCCAGTACTTC.

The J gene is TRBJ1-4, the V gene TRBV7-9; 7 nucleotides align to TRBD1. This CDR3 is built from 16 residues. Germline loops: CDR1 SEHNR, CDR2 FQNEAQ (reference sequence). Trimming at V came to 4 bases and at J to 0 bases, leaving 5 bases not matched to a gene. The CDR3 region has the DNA TGTGCCAGCAGCTCACCGGGACAGACAACTAATGAAAAACTGTTTTTT. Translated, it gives CASSSPGQTTNEKLFF. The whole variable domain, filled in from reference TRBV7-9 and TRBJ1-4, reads DTGVSQNPRHKITKRGQNVTFRCDPISEHNRLYWYRQTLGQGPEFLTYFQNEAQLEKSRLLSDRFSAERPKGSFSTLEIQRTEQGDSAMYLCASSSPGQTTNEKLFFGSGTQLSVL.

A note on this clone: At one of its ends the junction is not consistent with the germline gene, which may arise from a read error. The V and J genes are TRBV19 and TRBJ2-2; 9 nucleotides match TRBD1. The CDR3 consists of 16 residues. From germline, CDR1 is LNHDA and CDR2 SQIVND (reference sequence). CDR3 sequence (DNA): TGTGCCAGTAGTAAAAGGACAGGGGATGGTGCCGGAGAGCTGTTTTTT. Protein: CASSKRTGDGAGELFF. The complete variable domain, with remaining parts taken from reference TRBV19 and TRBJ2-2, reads DGGITQSPKYLFRKEGQNVTLSCEQNLNHDAMYWYRQDPGQGLRLIYYSQIVNDFQKGDIAEGYSVSREKKESFPLTVTSAQKNPTAFYLCASSKRTGDGAGELFFGEGSRLTVL.

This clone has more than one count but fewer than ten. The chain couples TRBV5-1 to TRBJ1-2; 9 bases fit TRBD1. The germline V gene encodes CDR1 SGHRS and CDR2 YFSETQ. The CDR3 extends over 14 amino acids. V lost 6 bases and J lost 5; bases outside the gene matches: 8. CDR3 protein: CASTPTGGPYGYTF. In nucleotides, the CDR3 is TGCGCCAGCACGCCGACAGGGGGTCCTTATGGCTACACCTTC.